A selection of T cell receptor beta chains follows, all from one sample in a study of T cell changes during pregnancy in multiple sclerosis. TCRdb's table, derived via immunoSEQ multiplex PCR, lists solely in-frame clones and lacks some. The sample shows 50,000 to 60,000 clones, 92% of them seen only once. The sample here was CD4+ T cells from peripheral blood mononuclear cells, taken in the second trimester of pregnancy. The receptors shown here come from a female donor with multiple sclerosis, enrolled in a pregnancy study. CDR3s include the opening cysteine and the closing phenylalanine or tryptophan. D genes are given only for firm matches. Clone size is stated in some rows and not others, as once, few, many or a class when expanded.

v_gene: TRBV2; d_gene: .; abundance: few; j_gene: TRBJ1-3; CDR3aa: CASTWGLGSSGNTIYF; CDR3nt: TGTGCCAGCACGTGGGGGCTGGGGAGCTCTGGAAACACCATATATTTT
v_gene: TRBV30; d_gene: .; abundance: .; j_gene: TRBJ2-7; CDR3aa: CAWSVPPRVEQQYF; CDR3nt: TGTGCCTGGAGTGTACCCCCACGAGTCGAGCAGCAGTACTTC
v_gene: TRBV18; d_gene: .; abundance: .; j_gene: TRBJ2-5; CDR3aa: CASSPAITKETQYF; CDR3nt: TGTGCCAGCTCACCAGCCATAACAAAAGAGACCCAGTACTTC
v_gene: TRBV4-2; d_gene: .; abundance: .; j_gene: TRBJ2-7; CDR3aa: CASSQDLSGSGYEQYF; CDR3nt: TGTGCCAGCAGCCAAGATCTCTCAGGGTCAGGTTACGAGCAGTACTTC
v_gene: TRBV9; d_gene: .; abundance: .; j_gene: TRBJ1-2; CDR3aa: CASSARREGSSGYTF; CDR3nt: TGTGCCAGCAGCGCCCGCAGGGAAGGAAGTTCTGGCTACACCTTC
v_gene: TRBV6-1; d_gene: TRBD2; abundance: .; j_gene: TRBJ2-5; CDR3aa: CASSEASGGGAQTQYF; CDR3nt: TGTGCCAGCAGTGAAGCATCGGGCGGGGGGGCGCAGACCCAGTACTTC
v_gene: TRBV23-1; d_gene: .; abundance: .; j_gene: TRBJ1-1; CDR3aa: CASSPGHRNTEAFF; CDR3nt: TGCGCCAGCAGCCCGGGACACAGGAACACTGAAGCTTTCTTT
v_gene: TRBV19; d_gene: TRBD1; abundance: .; j_gene: TRBJ1-5; CDR3aa: CASSWTGDQPQHF; CDR3nt: TGTGCCAGTAGTTGGACAGGGGATCAGCCCCAGCATTTT
v_gene: TRBV19; d_gene: TRBD1; abundance: .; j_gene: TRBJ1-5; CDR3aa: CASSIRGPGNQPQHF; CDR3nt: TGTGCCAGTAGTATCAGGGGGCCTGGCAATCAGCCCCAGCATTTT
v_gene: TRBV2; d_gene: .; abundance: .; j_gene: TRBJ1-5; CDR3aa: CASRSGRNQPQHF; CDR3nt: TGTGCCAGCAGATCTGGGCGCAATCAGCCCCAGCATTTT
v_gene: TRBV4-1; d_gene: TRBD2; abundance: once; j_gene: TRBJ2-3; CDR3aa: CASSRLGLAGRTDTQYF; CDR3nt: TGCGCCAGCAGCCGACTTGGACTAGCGGGGCGTACAGATACGCAGTATTTT
v_gene: TRBV10-3; d_gene: TRBD1; abundance: .; j_gene: TRBJ2-1; CDR3aa: CAISAGQGAYNEQFF; CDR3nt: TGTGCCATCAGTGCGGGACAGGGGGCATACAATGAGCAGTTCTTC
v_gene: TRBV19; d_gene: TRBD1; abundance: .; j_gene: TRBJ2-3; CDR3aa: CASTSDRGRADTQYF; CDR3nt: TGTGCCAGTACCTCCGACAGGGGACGGGCAGATACGCAGTATTTT
v_gene: TRBV6-5; d_gene: .; abundance: .; j_gene: TRBJ2-6; CDR3aa: CASRYGAGTGANVLTF; CDR3nt: TGTGCCAGCAGGTACGGCGCAGGGACTGGGGCCAACGTCCTGACTTTC
v_gene: TRBV7-6; d_gene: TRBD1; abundance: .; j_gene: TRBJ2-3; CDR3aa: CASSLGTGGKTDTQYF; CDR3nt: TGTGCCAGCAGCTTAGGGACAGGGGGCAAAACAGATACGCAGTATTTT
v_gene: TRBV7-9; d_gene: .; abundance: .; j_gene: TRBJ1-1; CDR3aa: CASSLRVGGNTEAFF; CDR3nt: TGTGCCAGCAGCTTAAGGGTAGGGGGGAACACTGAAGCTTTCTTT
v_gene: TRBV7-2; d_gene: TRBD2; abundance: .; j_gene: TRBJ2-5; CDR3aa: CASSSVVTGTRQETQYF; CDR3nt: TGTGCCAGCAGCTCGGTGGTAACGGGGACTAGACAAGAGACCCAGTACTTC
v_gene: TRBV5-4; d_gene: TRBD2; abundance: .; j_gene: TRBJ2-1; CDR3aa: CASSLGGTSSYNEQFF; CDR3nt: TGTGCCAGCAGCTTGGGAGGGACTAGCTCCTACAATGAGCAGTTCTTC
v_gene: TRBV10-2; d_gene: TRBD2; abundance: .; j_gene: TRBJ2-2; CDR3aa: CASLPGLVTGELFF; CDR3nt: TGCGCCAGCCTGCCGGGACTAGTAACCGGGGAGCTGTTTTTT
v_gene: TRBV19; d_gene: .; abundance: .; j_gene: TRBJ2-5; CDR3aa: CASSATGSPGKTQYF; CDR3nt: TGTGCCAGTAGTGCTACAGGGTCGCCGGGGAAGACCCAGTACTTC
v_gene: TRBV6-6; d_gene: TRBD2; abundance: .; j_gene: TRBJ2-3; CDR3aa: CASWSSGGVTDTQYF; CDR3nt: TGTGCCAGCTGGAGCTCCGGGGGGGTCACAGATACGCAGTATTTT
v_gene: TRBV18; d_gene: TRBD2; abundance: .; j_gene: TRBJ2-2; CDR3aa: CASSPNGGTNTGELFF; CDR3nt: TGTGCCAGCTCCCCAAACGGGGGGACGAACACCGGGGAGCTGTTTTTT
v_gene: TRBV25-1; d_gene: .; abundance: .; j_gene: TRBJ1-2; CDR3aa: CASKGDYGYTF; CDR3nt: TGTGCCAGCAAGGGAGACTATGGCTACACCTTC
v_gene: TRBV10-1; d_gene: .; abundance: .; j_gene: TRBJ2-3; CDR3aa: CASSGAAGSLTDTQYF; CDR3nt: TGCGCCAGCAGTGGAGCCGCGGGGTCACTCACAGATACGCAGTATTTT
v_gene: TRBV6-8; d_gene: .; abundance: .; j_gene: TRBJ1-4; CDR3aa: CASRSGHCEEKLFF; CDR3nt: TGTGCCAGCAGGTCAGGGCATTGTGAGGAAAAACTGTTTTTT
v_gene: TRBV2; d_gene: .; abundance: .; j_gene: TRBJ1-1; CDR3aa: CASLKRSRENTEAFF; CDR3nt: TGTGCCAGCCTAAAGAGGTCCAGGGAGAACACTGAAGCTTTCTTT
v_gene: TRBV6-1; d_gene: .; abundance: .; j_gene: TRBJ1-3; CDR3aa: CASSEAHGSGNTIYF; CDR3nt: TGTGCCAGCAGTGAAGCGCACGGCTCTGGAAACACCATATATTTT
v_gene: TRBV23-1; d_gene: TRBD1; abundance: .; j_gene: TRBJ2-2; CDR3aa: CASSQSAGTGGLKSRGELFF; CDR3nt: TGCGCCAGCAGTCAGTCCGCCGGGACAGGGGGCTTAAAATCAAGGGGGGAGCTGTTTTTT
v_gene: TRBV5-4; d_gene: TRBD2; abundance: .; j_gene: TRBJ2-5; CDR3aa: CASSGMGRGGAYETQYF; CDR3nt: TGTGCCAGCAGCGGGATGGGCCGGGGGGGGGCCTATGAGACCCAGTACTTC
v_gene: TRBV6-1; d_gene: .; abundance: .; j_gene: TRBJ2-4; CDR3aa: CASRGTGQRAQYF; CDR3nt: TGTGCCAGCAGGGGCACAGGGCAGAGGGCTCAGTACTTC
v_gene: TRBV6-6; d_gene: .; abundance: .; j_gene: TRBJ2-1; CDR3aa: CASSLGQTGSYNEQFF; CDR3nt: TGTGCCAGCAGTTTGGGTCAGACAGGCTCCTACAATGAGCAGTTCTTC
v_gene: TRBV7-8; d_gene: .; abundance: .; j_gene: TRBJ2-2; CDR3aa: CASSLFSGELFF; CDR3nt: TGTGCCAGCAGCTTATTTAGCGGGGAGCTGTTTTTT
v_gene: TRBV29-1; d_gene: TRBD1; abundance: .; j_gene: TRBJ2-7; CDR3aa: CSVEGQGYEQYF; CDR3nt: TGCAGCGTGGAGGGACAGGGTTACGAGCAGTACTTC
v_gene: TRBV5-1; d_gene: .; abundance: .; j_gene: TRBJ1-4; CDR3aa: CASSTDRSSEKLFF; CDR3nt: TGCGCCAGCAGTACCGACAGGTCGTCGGAAAAACTGTTTTTT
v_gene: TRBV9; d_gene: .; abundance: .; j_gene: TRBJ1-4; CDR3aa: CASSGISVQGFGEKLFF; CDR3nt: TGTGCCAGCAGCGGAATTTCCGTGCAGGGGTTTGGGGAAAAACTGTTTTTT
v_gene: TRBV7-8; d_gene: .; abundance: .; j_gene: TRBJ1-2; CDR3aa: CASSLGFPQLYGYTF; CDR3nt: TGTGCCAGCAGCTTAGGCTTCCCACAGCTCTATGGCTACACCTTC
v_gene: TRBV2; d_gene: .; abundance: .; j_gene: TRBJ1-4; CDR3aa: CASVATNEKLFF; CDR3nt: TGTGCCAGCGTCGCAACTAATGAAAAACTGTTTTTT
v_gene: TRBV5-1; d_gene: .; abundance: .; j_gene: TRBJ2-7; CDR3aa: CASSLEPGGPYEQYF; CDR3nt: TGCGCCAGCAGCTTGGAACCAGGGGGGCCCTACGAGCAGTACTTC
v_gene: TRBV5-1; d_gene: .; abundance: .; j_gene: TRBJ2-5; CDR3aa: CASLGERSGETQYF; CDR3nt: TGCGCCAGCTTAGGCGAACGCTCAGGGGAGACCCAGTACTTC
v_gene: TRBV28; d_gene: TRBD2; abundance: .; j_gene: TRBJ2-7; CDR3aa: CASSLSGGYMYEQYF; CDR3nt: TGTGCCAGCAGTTTATCGGGGGGTTATATGTACGAGCAGTACTTC
v_gene: TRBV21-1; d_gene: .; abundance: .; j_gene: TRBJ2-7; CDR3aa: CAIQGPSYEQYF; CDR3nt: TGTGCCATCCAGGGGCCTTCCTACGAGCAGTACTTC
v_gene: TRBV19; d_gene: .; abundance: .; j_gene: TRBJ1-2; CDR3aa: CASSTEGTGGRIYGYTF; CDR3nt: TGTGCCAGTAGTACCGAAGGAACCGGGGGTAGGATCTATGGCTACACCTTC